Below are 7 T cell receptor beta chains sequenced from a single sample in a study of blood T cell repertoires in COVID-19. Generated by immunoSEQ multiplex PCR, the TCRdb table keeps only in-frame clones and is missing some. The sample gives 250,000 to 300,000 clones, about 86% of which show up once; over 9.5% is in the top ten. Source material: peripheral blood. All receptors derive from a woman in her twenties or thirties with COVID-19, enrolled during active disease.

The V call is TRBV4-1, the J call TRBJ2-3; TRBD1 agrees at 9 bases. V lost 3 bases and J lost 5; bases outside the gene matches: 12. The CDR3 loop spans 17 amino acids. CDR1 and CDR2 from the germline V gene are MGHRA and YSYEKL. The CDR3 region has the DNA TGCGCCAGCAGCCACCACCAGGACAGGGGTGACATAGATACGCAGTATTTT. This sequence encodes CASSHHQDRGDIDTQYF.

The chain has TRBV12-3 or TRBV12-4 and TRBJ2-7; D gene ambiguous. The CDR3 consists of 13 residues. V was trimmed by 3 bases and J by 5 bases, leaving 11 bases between them. The CDR3 is CASSFQNNDEQYF. CDR3 DNA sequence: TGTGCCAGCAGTTTTCAGAACAATGACGAGCAGTACTTC.

This chain uses TRBV9 with TRBJ2-5; 10 bases line up with TRBD1. The V gene end was trimmed by 3 bases and the J gene end by 3 bases; junction bases not matched to a gene: 14. CDR3 size: 18 residues. CDR1 SGDLS and CDR2 YYNGEE come from the germline V gene. The DNA for the CDR3 is TGTGCCAGCAGCGGAACCCCAAAGGGACAGGGGCCGGAAGAGACCCAGTACTTC. Encoded protein: CASSGTPKGQGPEETQYF.

A few counts support this clone. The J gene is TRBJ1-3, the V gene TRBV19; 7 nucleotides align to TRBD1. Germline V CDR1 and CDR2: LNHDA, SQIVND (reference sequence). J gave up 0 bases and V 8 bases, and 13 bases lay outside the gene matches. This CDR3 has 17 residues. The CDR3 nucleotides read TGTGCCAGTTCGGGACAGACATACTTCTCCTCTGGAAACACCATATATTTT. The encoded protein is CASSGQTYFSSGNTIYF.

Concerning this clone itself: At the DNA level, this CDR3 is encoded by other sequences in the same sample as well. The V gene is TRBV3-1 (or the pseudogene TRBV3-2), the J gene TRBJ2-7; TRBD1 might be the D (6 bases). CDR1 and CDR2 (germline): LGHDT, YNNKEL (reference sequence). This CDR3 region has 14 residues. V was shortened by 2 bases and J by 3 bases, with 11 bases between the two germline ends. Here the CDR3 reads CASSQPGQGYEQYF. The CDR3 DNA follows: TGTGCCAGCAGCCAACCGGGACAAGGCTACGAGCAGTACTTC.

This sequence joins TRBV28 and TRBJ2-5; D gene uncertain. V lost 2 bases and J lost 5, with 3 bases in between. Germline V gene data show CDR1 as MDHEN and CDR2 as SYDVKM. The CDR3 spans 11 residues. CDR3 protein: CASSLLETQYF. DNA of the CDR3: TGTGCCAGCAGTTTACTGGAGACCCAGTACTTC.

The V call is TRBV21-1, the J call TRBJ1-4; the table assigns TRBD1, which was not confirmed against the DNA. TRBV21-1 is annotated as a pseudogene. The length of the CDR3 is 15 residues. The CDR3 spells CASRIEQTTNEKLFF. In DNA form, the CDR3 reads TGTGCCAGCAGGATCGAACAGACAACTAATGAAAAACTGTTTTTT.